These 32 T cell receptor beta chains were sequenced from one sample in a study of T cell repertoires in cytomegalovirus infection. TCRdb itself ran the reads through MiXCR, one entry per CDR3 protein. The data show more than 150,000 distinct CDR3 sequences, with roughly a fifth seen just once and approximately 2.9% held by the top ten. The sample consisted of PBMCs. The receptors were sampled from a human donor in good health (CMV status not recorded). Some clones in this sample may be carry-over from other donors' samples.

V and J are TRBV2 and TRBJ1-2; perhaps TRBD1 as D (5 bases). CDR1 and CDR2 from the germline V gene are SNHLY and FYNNEI. This CDR3 is 15 amino acids long. V dropped 2 bases and J dropped 2 bases, with 12 bases sitting between them. The CDR3 nucleotides are TGTGCCAGCAGTGAAACCCGGACACCCAACTATGGCTACACCTTC. Amino acid sequence: CASSETRTPNYGYTF.

The rearrangement links TRBV5-5 to TRBJ1-5; D unresolved. The length of the CDR3 is 15 residues. Germline CDR1 SGHKS, CDR2 YYEKEE (reference sequence). Trimming took 1 base from V and 2 from J, leaving 10 bases between them. The CDR3 sequence is CASSLTVRGNQPQHF. In DNA form, the CDR3 reads TGTGCCAGCAGCTTGACGGTGAGGGGCAATCAGCCCCAGCATTTT.

This chain joins TRBV7-9 and TRBJ2-3, with D perhaps matching TRBD1 (5 bases). CDR1 and CDR2 (germline): SEHNR, FQNEAQ (reference sequence). There are 16 residues in the CDR3. V was cut by 5 bases and J by 6 bases, with 21 bases left in between. For the CDR3, the DNA is TGTGCCAGCAGCGGCACAGGTCACACAGTAGGGGATACGCAGTATTTT. Translating gives CASSGTGHTVGDTQYF.

The V call is TRBV18, the J call TRBJ1-1; D not resolved. The CDR3 extends over 14 amino acids. The V gene's germline CDR1 is KGHSH and CDR2 LQKENI. V lost 6 bases to trimming and J lost 5 bases, with 16 bases between them. The CDR3 spells CASSPTGGETEAFF. CDR3 in DNA: TGTGCCAGCTCCCCCACGGGCGGGGAAACTGAAGCTTTCTTT.

The table lists this clonotype with a few counts. The chain links TRBV12-3 or TRBV12-4 to TRBJ1-2; TRBD1 aligns across 7 bases. Germline trimming cut 6 bases from V and 7 bases from J; bases unmatched to any gene: 5. This CDR3 has 12 residues. The CDR3 coding sequence is TGTGCCAGCAGCCAGGGACAGTTTGGCTACACCTTC. This codes for CASSQGQFGYTF.

The chain is built from TRBV28 and TRBJ2-1; D is ambiguous. The CDR3 is 15 amino acids. The germline gives CDR1 MDHEN, CDR2 SYDVKM. V lost 7 bases and J 0 bases, leaving 13 bases between the germline ends. CDR3 nucleotide sequence: TGTGCCAGCATCCTTACACTGGGCTCCTACAATGAGCAGTTCTTC. Protein: CASILTLGSYNEQFF.

The chain recombines TRBV6-2 or TRBV6-3 with TRBJ2-1, with 8 positions matching TRBD2. Losses at the gene ends were 6 bases for V and 7 bases for J; bases not matched to a gene: 14. This CDR3 has 16 residues. Germline CDR1 MNHEY, CDR2 SVGEGT. Here the CDR3 reads CASRPPWGAGVNEQFF. In DNA, the CDR3 is TGTGCCAGCAGACCCCCTTGGGGAGCGGGAGTGAATGAGCAGTTCTTC.

This clonotype was counted between two and nine times. V and J are TRBV5-5 and TRBJ2-7, with 14 bases that match TRBD2. The CDR3 contains 16 residues. The germline gives CDR1 SGHKS, CDR2 YYEKEE (reference sequence). The trim removed 2 bases at V and 5 bases at J, leaving 6 bases unmatched. For the CDR3, the DNA is TGTGCCAGCAGCTTACGACTAGCGGGAGGGTTCCACGAGCAGTACTTC. The encoded protein is CASSLRLAGGFHEQYF.

V gene TRBV7-6 combines with J gene TRBJ1-4; tentatively, D is TRBD1 (6 bases). Trimming took off 6 bases at V and 7 bases at J, with 15 bases between the two ends. This CDR3 has 14 amino acids. Germline V gives CDR1 SGHVS, CDR2 FNYEAQ. CDR3 loop: CASSNRGGLEKLFF. CDR3 DNA sequence: TGTGCCAGCAGTAACCGGGGGGGCCTTGAAAAACTGTTTTTT. Full variable domain (rest looked up from reference TRBV7-6 and TRBJ1-4): GAGVSQSPRYKVTKRGQDVALRCDPISGHVSLYWYRQALGQGPEFLTYFNYEAQQDKSGLPNDRFSAERPEGSISTLTIQRTEQRDSAMYRCASSNRGGLEKLFFGSGTQLSVL.

The chain couples TRBV11-2 to TRBJ2-7, with a tentative D call TRBD2 (5 bases). V was shortened by 3 bases and J by 3 bases, with 6 bases between the two germline ends. The CDR3 is 12 amino acids. Per germline, CDR1 SGHAT and CDR2 FQNNGV. The CDR3 sequence is CASSFGLYEQYF. Here the CDR3 DNA reads TGTGCCAGCAGCTTCGGACTCTACGAGCAGTACTTC.

This chain links TRBV5-1 with TRBJ1-6, with D possibly being TRBD1 (5 bases). The V gene lost 0 bases and the J gene lost 0 bases, with 10 bases spanning the gap. The CDR3 is 17 residues long. Germline loops: CDR1 SGHRS, CDR2 YFSETQ. CDR3 in amino acids: CASSLVGGSSYNSPLHF. Here the CDR3 DNA reads TGCGCCAGCAGCTTGGTCGGGGGGAGCTCCTATAATTCACCCCTCCACTTT.

The V and J genes are TRBV5-1 and TRBJ2-7; a possible D gene is TRBD1 (5 bases). V lost 5 bases and J 5 bases, leaving 11 bases between the germline ends. The CDR3 runs 12 residues. Germline CDR1 SGHRS, CDR2 YFSETQ. This CDR3 reads CASSRQINEQYF. CDR3 DNA sequence: TGCGCCAGCAGTAGACAGATCAACGAGCAGTACTTC. Full variable domain (rest looked up from reference TRBV5-1 and TRBJ2-7): KAGVTQTPRYLIKTRGQQVTLSCSPISGHRSVSWYQQTPGQGLQFLFEYFSETQRNKGNFPGRFSGRQFSNSRSEMNVSTLELGDSALYLCASSRQINEQYFGPGTRLTVT.

The chain has TRBV28 and TRBJ1-6; unclear D gene. CDR1 is MDHEN and CDR2 is SYDVKM in the germline V gene. V dropped 6 bases and J dropped 8 bases, with 5 bases sitting between them. CDR3 length: 11 residues. The CDR3 region is CASRPDSPLHF. The CDR3 DNA reads TGTGCCAGCAGGCCCGATTCACCCCTCCACTTT.

The rearrangement links TRBV12-3 or TRBV12-4 to TRBJ2-4; 10 bases are a match to TRBD1. V shed 3 bases, J shed 7 bases, and the junction held 6 bases outside the gene matches. This CDR3 contains 15 residues. The chain's CDR3 is CASSFWDRGTNIQYF. The CDR3 coding sequence is TGTGCCAGCAGTTTTTGGGACAGGGGAACCAACATTCAGTACTTC.

This clonotype was counted many times. The rearrangement links TRBV7-2 to TRBJ1-2; D uncertain. CDR3 length equals 12 residues. Trimming removed 4 bases at V and 0 bases at J, with 3 bases between. Germline V CDR1 and CDR2: SGHTA, FQGNSA. The CDR3 region has the DNA TGTGCCAGCAGCTCTACTAACTATGGCTACACCTTC. It encodes CASSSTNYGYTF.

At least ten counts were recorded for this clonotype. The chain is built from TRBV7-8 and TRBJ2-7; D may be TRBD2 (7 bases). Germline CDR1 SGHVS, CDR2 FQNEAQ. V lost 5 bases and J 2 bases, leaving 13 bases between the germline ends. CDR3 length equals 14 residues. The CDR3 DNA sequence: TGTGCCAGCAGCGTAGGGGGGGGCGCCTACGAGCAGTACTTC. Amino acid sequence: CASSVGGGAYEQYF.

J is TRBJ1-5 and V is TRBV2; D unresolved. The CDR3 has 15 residues. V was shortened by 5 bases and J by 0 bases, with 11 bases between the two germline ends. Germline V gives CDR1 SNHLY, CDR2 FYNNEI. CDR3 nucleotide sequence: TGTGCCAGCAGTTACACATTGGATAGCAATCAGCCCCAGCATTTT. It is translated as CASSYTLDSNQPQHF.

This clonotype appeared a few times. This chain connects TRBV27 to TRBJ2-1; 15 bases are a match to TRBD2. V trimming: 5 bases; J trimming: 9 bases; junction bases outside the gene matches: 5. This CDR3 comprises 15 residues. Per the germline V gene, CDR1 is MNHEY and CDR2 is SMNVEV (reference sequence). The CDR3 nucleotides read TGTGCCAGCAGTCCGGGACTAGCGGGGGGTACTGAGCAGTTCTTC. Amino acid sequence: CASSPGLAGGTEQFF.

This clonotype was seen a few times. V is TRBV7-3 and J is TRBJ2-1; 8 nucleotides align to TRBD2. This CDR3 region has 19 residues. J lost 0 bases, V lost 5 bases, and 15 bases had no gene match. Germline-derived CDR1 and CDR2 are SGHTA and FQGTGA. CDR3 nucleotides: TGTGCCAGCAGCCCACGGGGGGGTACTAGCCCCAGCTCCTACAATGAGCAGTTCTTC. This translates into CASSPRGGTSPSSYNEQFF.

The chain uses TRBV20-1 and TRBJ2-5; D is perhaps TRBD2 (7 bases). V lost 0 bases and J lost 1, with 9 bases in between. Per the germline V gene, CDR1 is DFQATT and CDR2 is SNEGSKA (reference sequence). CDR3 length: 14 amino acids. The chain's CDR3 is CSAREAGAQETQYF. The CDR3 DNA follows: TGCAGTGCTAGAGAGGCGGGGGCCCAAGAGACCCAGTACTTC.

This chain connects TRBV4-1 to TRBJ1-1; D is uncertain. V lost 5 bases, J lost 4 bases, and 11 bases lay in between. The germline gives CDR1 MGHRA, CDR2 YSYEKL. The CDR3 consists of 13 residues. The CDR3 sequence: CASSTQETTEAFF. For the CDR3, the DNA is TGCGCCAGCAGCACTCAGGAGACCACTGAAGCTTTCTTT.

This clonotype has a count of ten or more. Germline and junction disagree at one end, which may indicate a read error. The chain links TRBV6-1 to TRBJ1-5, with D unresolved. CDR1 is MNHNS and CDR2 is SASEGT in the germline V gene. CDR3 length equals 12 residues. The CDR3 region has the DNA TGTGCCAGCAGTGTCCAAAATCGGCCCCAGCATTTT. Its protein product is CASSVQNRPQHF.

The CDR3 DNA sequence: TGTGCCAGCAGCCGTGGACAGCCGACTAACTATGGCTACACCTTC. This gives the protein CASSRGQPTNYGYTF. This chain uses TRBV14 with TRBJ1-2, with D tentatively TRBD1 (6 bases). The CDR3 totals 15 residues. The V gene lost 4 bases and the J gene lost 0 bases, with 12 bases spanning the gap. Germline CDR1 reads SGHDN; CDR2 reads FVKESK.

The chain carries TRBV7-9 and TRBJ2-3; 7 nucleotides line up with TRBD2. CDR3 size: 16 residues. The trim removed 2 bases at V and 3 bases at J, leaving 8 bases unmatched. Germline V CDR1 and CDR2: SEHNR, FQNEAQ (reference sequence). As DNA, the CDR3 is TGTGCCAGCAGCTTATCCCGGGAGGCCTTAACAGATACGCAGTATTTT. Its translation is CASSLSREALTDTQYF.

The rearrangement joins TRBV19 to TRBJ2-1; the match to TRBD2 covers 9 bases. The junction had 8 bases not matched to a gene; V was cut back by 4 bases and J by 4 bases. The CDR3 is made up of 16 amino acids. CDR1 is LNHDA and CDR2 is SQIVND in the germline V gene (reference sequence). Here the CDR3 reads CASSTQAGGNYNEQFF. The CDR3 DNA sequence: TGTGCCAGTAGTACCCAAGCGGGGGGCAATTACAATGAGCAGTTCTTC.

This chain joins TRBV7-3 and TRBJ2-2; TRBD1 matches 7 bases. Germline trimming cut 6 bases from V and 10 bases from J; bases unmatched to any gene: 8. CDR3 length: 13 residues. Germline assignment: CDR1 SGHTA and CDR2 FQGTGA. CDR3 residues: CASRRQTGTELFF. The DNA of the CDR3 is TGTGCCAGCAGGCGACAGACAGGGACGGAGCTGTTTTTT.

The chain carries TRBV6-6 and TRBJ1-2; tentatively, D is TRBD1 (5 bases). Trimming removed 5 bases at V and 2 bases at J, with 12 bases between. This CDR3 region has 14 residues. Germline lookup yields CDR1 MNHNY and CDR2 SVGAGI (reference sequence). In DNA, the CDR3 is TGTGCCAGCAGTCCCCGGGGCGAGAACTATGGCTACACCTTC. Amino acid sequence: CASSPRGENYGYTF.

The J gene is TRBJ2-1, the V gene TRBV24-1; TRBD1 matches at 10 bases. The J segment lost 10 bases and the V segment lost 1 base, leaving 6 bases of the junction unmatched. This CDR3 is built from 15 residues. Germline V gives CDR1 KGHDR, CDR2 SFDVKD. Here the CDR3 DNA reads TGTGCCACCAGTGATTTTCGGGACAGGGGAGTAGAGCAGTTCTTC. This gives the protein CATSDFRDRGVEQFF.

This clonotype was observed many times. The V and J genes are TRBV2 and TRBJ1-1; D is undetermined. The CDR3 covers 12 residues. CDR1 is SNHLY and CDR2 is FYNNEI in the germline V gene. The V and J ends lost 7 bases and 0 bases respectively, with 6 bases between them. In DNA form, the CDR3 reads TGTGCCAGCAATATGGTGAACACTGAAGCTTTCTTT. This codes for CASNMVNTEAFF.

The table lists this clonotype with a few counts. The V call is TRBV7-2, the J call TRBJ2-7; D possibly corresponds to TRBD2 (5 bases). Trimming removed 4 bases at V and 1 base at J, with 11 bases between. CDR3 length: 14 residues. In germline, CDR1 is SGHTA, CDR2 FQGNSA. CDR3: CASSYSRDSYEQYF. In nucleotides, the CDR3 is TGTGCCAGCAGCTATTCACGGGATTCCTACGAGCAGTACTTC.

The CDR3 loop reads CASSLAAGAFGQAFF. DNA for the CDR3: TGTGCCAGCAGCTTAGCGGCAGGGGCATTTGGCCAAGCTTTCTTT. The chain recombines TRBV7-9 with TRBJ1-1; D is possibly TRBD1 (6 bases). V was trimmed by 0 bases and J by 9 bases, leaving 17 bases between them. From germline, CDR1 is SEHNR and CDR2 FQNEAQ (reference sequence). The CDR3 spans 15 residues.

This clonotype was counted at least ten times. V gene TRBV11-1 combines with J gene TRBJ2-7; the D gene is possibly TRBD1 (5 bases). V was cut by 1 base and J by 1 base, with 11 bases left in between. The CDR3 is 15 amino acids. Germline CDR1 is SGHAT and CDR2 is FQDESV (reference sequence). In DNA form, the CDR3 reads TGTGCCAGCAGCTTAGAAGGGGTACGATCCTACGAGCAGTACTTC. Its translation: CASSLEGVRSYEQYF.